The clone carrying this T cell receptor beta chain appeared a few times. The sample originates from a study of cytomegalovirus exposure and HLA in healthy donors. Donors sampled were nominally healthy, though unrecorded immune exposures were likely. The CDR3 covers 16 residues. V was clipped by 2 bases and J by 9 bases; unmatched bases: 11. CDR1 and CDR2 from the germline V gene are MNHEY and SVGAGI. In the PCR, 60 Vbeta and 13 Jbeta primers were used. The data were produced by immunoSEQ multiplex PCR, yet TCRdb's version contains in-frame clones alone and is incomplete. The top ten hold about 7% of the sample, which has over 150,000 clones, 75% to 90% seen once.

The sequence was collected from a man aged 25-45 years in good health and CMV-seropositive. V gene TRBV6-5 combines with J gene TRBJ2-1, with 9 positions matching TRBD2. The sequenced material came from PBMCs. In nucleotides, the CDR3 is TGTGCCAGCAGTTACCGCGGGGCTAGCGGGACCGGTGAGCAGTTCTTC. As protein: CASSYRGASGTGEQFF.